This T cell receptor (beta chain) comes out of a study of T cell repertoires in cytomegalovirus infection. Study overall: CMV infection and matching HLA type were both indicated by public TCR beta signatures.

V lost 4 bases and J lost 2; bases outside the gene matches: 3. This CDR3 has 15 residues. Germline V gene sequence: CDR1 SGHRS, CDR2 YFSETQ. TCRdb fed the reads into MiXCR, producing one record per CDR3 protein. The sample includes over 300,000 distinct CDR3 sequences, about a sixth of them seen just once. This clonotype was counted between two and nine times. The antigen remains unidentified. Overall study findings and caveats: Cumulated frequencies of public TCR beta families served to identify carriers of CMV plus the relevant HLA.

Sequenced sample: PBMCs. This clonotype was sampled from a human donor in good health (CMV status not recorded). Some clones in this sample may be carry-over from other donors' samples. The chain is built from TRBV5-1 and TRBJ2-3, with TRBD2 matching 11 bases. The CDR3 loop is CASSLSGGDTDTQYF. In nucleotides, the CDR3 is TGCGCCAGCAGCCTTAGCGGGGGGGACACAGATACGCAGTATTTT. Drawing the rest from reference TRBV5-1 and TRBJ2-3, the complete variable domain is KAGVTQTPRYLIKTRGQQVTLSCSPISGHRSVSWYQQTPGQGLQFLFEYFSETQRNKGNFPGRFSGRQFSNSRSEMNVSTLELGDSALYLCASSLSGGDTDTQYFGPGTRLTVL.